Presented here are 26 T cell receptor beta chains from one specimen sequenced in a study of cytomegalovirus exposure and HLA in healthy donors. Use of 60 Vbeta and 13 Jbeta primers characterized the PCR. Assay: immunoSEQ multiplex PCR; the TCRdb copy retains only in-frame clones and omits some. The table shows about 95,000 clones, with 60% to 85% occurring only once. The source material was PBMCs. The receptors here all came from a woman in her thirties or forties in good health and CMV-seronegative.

The CDR3 DNA reads TGTGCCAGCAGTGTTCTGGGACAGGGGAACAATGAGCAGTTCTTC. Encoded protein: CASSVLGQGNNEQFF. The chain couples TRBV2 to TRBJ2-1; 10 positions agree with TRBD1. The germline CDR1 and CDR2 sequences are SNHLY and FYNNEI. The CDR3 runs 15 residues. The V segment lost 4 bases and the J segment 5 bases; nucleotides outside the gene matches: 5. The full variable domain, rest sourced from reference TRBV2 and TRBJ2-1, is EPEVTQTPSHQVTQMGQEVILRCVPISNHLYFYWYRQILGQKVEFLVSFYNNEISEKSEIFDDQFSVERPDGSNFTLKIRSTKLEDSAMYFCASSVLGQGNNEQFFGPGTRLTVL.

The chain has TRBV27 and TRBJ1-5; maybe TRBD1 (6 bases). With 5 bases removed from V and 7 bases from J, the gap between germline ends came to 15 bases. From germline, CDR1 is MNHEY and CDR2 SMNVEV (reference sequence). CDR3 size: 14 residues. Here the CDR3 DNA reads TGTGCCAGCAGTCCACAGGGTTTTGGCCAGCCCCAGCATTTT. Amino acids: CASSPQGFGQPQHF.

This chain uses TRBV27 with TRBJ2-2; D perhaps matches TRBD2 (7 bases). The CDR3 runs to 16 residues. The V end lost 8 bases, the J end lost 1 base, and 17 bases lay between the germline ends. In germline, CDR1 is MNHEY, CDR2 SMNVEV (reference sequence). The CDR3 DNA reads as TGTGCCAGCGCGAGCATAGGGGGGGGGAACACCGGGGAGCTGTTTTTT. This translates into CASASIGGGNTGELFF.

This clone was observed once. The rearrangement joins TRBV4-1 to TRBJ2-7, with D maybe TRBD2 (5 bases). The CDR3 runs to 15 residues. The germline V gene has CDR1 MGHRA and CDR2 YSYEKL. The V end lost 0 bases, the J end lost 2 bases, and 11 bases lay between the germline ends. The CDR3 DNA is TGCGCCAGCAGCCAAGAAGCGCGGGTAGCCTACGAGCAGTACTTC. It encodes CASSQEARVAYEQYF.

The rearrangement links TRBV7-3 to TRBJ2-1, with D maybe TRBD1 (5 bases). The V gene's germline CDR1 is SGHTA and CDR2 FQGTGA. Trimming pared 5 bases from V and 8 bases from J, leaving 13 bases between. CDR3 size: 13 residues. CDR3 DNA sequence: TGTGCCAGCAGCGTCTCGCAGGGATATGAGCAGTTCTTC. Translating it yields CASSVSQGYEQFF.

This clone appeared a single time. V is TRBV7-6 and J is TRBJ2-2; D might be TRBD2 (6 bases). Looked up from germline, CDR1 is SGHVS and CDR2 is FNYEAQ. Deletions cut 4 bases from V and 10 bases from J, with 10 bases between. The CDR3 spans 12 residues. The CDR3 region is CASSWRDEELFF. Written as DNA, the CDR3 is TGTGCCAGCAGCTGGCGGGATGAGGAGCTGTTTTTT.

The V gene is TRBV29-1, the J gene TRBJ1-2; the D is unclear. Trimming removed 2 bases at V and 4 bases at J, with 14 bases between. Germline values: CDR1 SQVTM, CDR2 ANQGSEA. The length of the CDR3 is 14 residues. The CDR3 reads CSVEQHRPIYGYTF. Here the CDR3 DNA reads TGCAGCGTTGAACAACACCGTCCCATCTATGGCTACACCTTC.

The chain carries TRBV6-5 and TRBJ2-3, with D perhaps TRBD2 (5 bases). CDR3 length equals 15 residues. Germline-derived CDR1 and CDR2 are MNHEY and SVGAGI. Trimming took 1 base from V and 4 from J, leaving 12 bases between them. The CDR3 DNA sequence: TGTGCCAGCAGTTACTTTCTCGCCGGGGCAGATACGCAGTATTTT. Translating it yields CASSYFLAGADTQYF.

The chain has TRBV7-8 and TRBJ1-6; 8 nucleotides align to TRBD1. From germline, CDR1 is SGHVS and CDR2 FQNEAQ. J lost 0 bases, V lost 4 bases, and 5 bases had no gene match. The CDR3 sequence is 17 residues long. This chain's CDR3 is CASSWRQGFSYNSPLHF. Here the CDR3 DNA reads TGTGCCAGCAGCTGGAGACAGGGGTTCTCCTATAATTCACCCCTCCACTTT.

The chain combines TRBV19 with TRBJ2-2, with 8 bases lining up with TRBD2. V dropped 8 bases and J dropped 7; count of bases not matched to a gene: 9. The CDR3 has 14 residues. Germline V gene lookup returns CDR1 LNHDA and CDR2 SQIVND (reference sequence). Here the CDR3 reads CASCTGGPIGELFF. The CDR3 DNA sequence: TGTGCCAGTTGTACGGGGGGGCCGATCGGGGAGCTGTTTTTT.

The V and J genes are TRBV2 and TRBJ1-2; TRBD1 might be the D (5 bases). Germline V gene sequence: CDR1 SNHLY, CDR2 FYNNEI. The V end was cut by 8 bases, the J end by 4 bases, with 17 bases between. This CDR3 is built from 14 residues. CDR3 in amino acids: CASGTSSRIYGYTF. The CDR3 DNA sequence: TGTGCCAGCGGGACTTCAAGCCGAATCTATGGCTACACCTTC.

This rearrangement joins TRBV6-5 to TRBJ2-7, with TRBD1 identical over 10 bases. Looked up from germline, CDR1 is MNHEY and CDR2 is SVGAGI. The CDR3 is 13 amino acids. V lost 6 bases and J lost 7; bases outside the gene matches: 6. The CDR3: CASSKDRGFEQYF. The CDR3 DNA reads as TGTGCCAGCAGCAAGGACAGGGGGTTTGAGCAGTACTTC.

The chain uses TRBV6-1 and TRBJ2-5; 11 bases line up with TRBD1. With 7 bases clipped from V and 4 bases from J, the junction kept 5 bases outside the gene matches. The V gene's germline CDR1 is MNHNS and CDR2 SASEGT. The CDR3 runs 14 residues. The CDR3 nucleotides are TGTGCCAGCACCGGACAGGGGGCTGGAGAGACCCAGTACTTC. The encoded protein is CASTGQGAGETQYF.

The CDR3 here is CASSQTWGEQETQYF. The CDR3 DNA sequence: TGTGCCAGCAGCCAGACATGGGGGGAACAAGAGACCCAGTACTTC. V usage is TRBV7-6 and J usage is TRBJ2-5, with D possibly being TRBD2 (6 bases). The CDR3 is made up of 15 amino acids. Between the trimmed V and J ends, which lost 5 bases and 2 bases, there was a span of 15 bases. CDR1 SGHVS and CDR2 FNYEAQ come from the germline V gene.

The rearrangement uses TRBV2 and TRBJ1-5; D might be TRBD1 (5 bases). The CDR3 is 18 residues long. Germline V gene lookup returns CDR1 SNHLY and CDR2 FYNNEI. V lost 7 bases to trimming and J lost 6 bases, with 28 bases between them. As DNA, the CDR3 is TGTGCCAGCAAGGCTGAGTCAGGGTTCATTGGGAAGGGTCAGCCCCAGCATTTT. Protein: CASKAESGFIGKGQPQHF.

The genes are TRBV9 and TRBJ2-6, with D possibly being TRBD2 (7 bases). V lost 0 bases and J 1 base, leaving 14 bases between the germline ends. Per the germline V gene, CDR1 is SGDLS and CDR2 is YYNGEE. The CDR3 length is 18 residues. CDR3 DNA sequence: TGTGCCAGCAGCGTAGCAGTGGGGGGGCAGTCTGGGGCCAACGTCCTGACTTTC. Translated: CASSVAVGGQSGANVLTF.

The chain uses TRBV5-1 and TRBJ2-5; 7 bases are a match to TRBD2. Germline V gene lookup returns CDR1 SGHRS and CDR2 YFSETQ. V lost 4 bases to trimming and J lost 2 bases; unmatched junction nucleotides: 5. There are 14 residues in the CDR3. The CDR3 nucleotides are TGCGCCAGCAGCGCTGCCGGGAGGCAAGAGACCCAGTACTTC. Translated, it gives CASSAAGRQETQYF.

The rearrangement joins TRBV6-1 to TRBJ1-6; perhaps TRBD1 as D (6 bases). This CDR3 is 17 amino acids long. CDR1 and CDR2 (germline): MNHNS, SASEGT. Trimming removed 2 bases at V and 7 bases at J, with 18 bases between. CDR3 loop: CASSELGGLGTNSPLHF. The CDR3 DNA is TGTGCCAGCAGTGAACTTGGGGGCTTAGGGACAAATTCACCCCTCCACTTT.

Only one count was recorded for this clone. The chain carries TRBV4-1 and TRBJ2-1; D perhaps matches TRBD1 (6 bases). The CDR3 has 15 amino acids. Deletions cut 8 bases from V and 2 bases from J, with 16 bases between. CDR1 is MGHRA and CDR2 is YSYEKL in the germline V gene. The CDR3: CASRPGTQTYNEQFF. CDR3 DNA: TGCGCCAGCCGCCCCGGGACACAGACCTACAATGAGCAGTTCTTC.

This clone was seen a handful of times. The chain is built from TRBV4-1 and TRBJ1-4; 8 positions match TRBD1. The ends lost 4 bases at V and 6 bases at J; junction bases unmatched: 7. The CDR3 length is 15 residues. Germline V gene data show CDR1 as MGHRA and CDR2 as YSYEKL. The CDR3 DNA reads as TGCGCCAGCAGCCCGATACAGGGGGACTATGAAAAACTGTTTTTT. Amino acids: CASSPIQGDYEKLFF.

CDR3 sequence (DNA): TGCGCCAGCAGCTTCGCGGGGCCGAACACTGAAGCTTTCTTT. Translation gives CASSFAGPNTEAFF. The rearrangement links TRBV5-1 to TRBJ1-1, with D possibly TRBD1 on 5 matching bases. In germline, CDR1 is SGHRS, CDR2 YFSETQ. The CDR3 contains 14 residues. The V gene lost 2 bases and the J gene lost 1 base, with 9 bases spanning the gap.

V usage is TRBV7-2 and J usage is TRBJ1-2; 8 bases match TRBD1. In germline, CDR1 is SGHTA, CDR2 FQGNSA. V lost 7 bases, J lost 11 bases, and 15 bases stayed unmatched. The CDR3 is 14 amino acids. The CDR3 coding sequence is TGTGCCAGCAACGAGGGGACAGGCCGACGAAGGTACACCTTC. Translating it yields CASNEGTGRRRYTF. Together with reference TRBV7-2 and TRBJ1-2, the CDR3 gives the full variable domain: GAGVSQSPSNKVTEKGKDVELRCDPISGHTALYWYRQSLGQGLEFLIYFQGNSAPDKSGLPSDRFSAERTGGSVSTLTIQRTQQEDSAVYLCASNEGTGRRRYTFGSGTRLTVV.

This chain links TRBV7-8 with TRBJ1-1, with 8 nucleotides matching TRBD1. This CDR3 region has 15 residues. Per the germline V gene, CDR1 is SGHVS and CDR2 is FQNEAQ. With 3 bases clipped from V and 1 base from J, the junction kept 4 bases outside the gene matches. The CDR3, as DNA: TGTGCCAGCAGCTTTGGACAGGGAGGGAACACTGAAGCTTTCTTT. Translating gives CASSFGQGGNTEAFF. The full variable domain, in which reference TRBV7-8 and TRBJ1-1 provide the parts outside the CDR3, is GAGVSQSPRYKVAKRGQDVALRCDPISGHVSLFWYQQALGQGPEFLTYFQNEAQLDKSGLPSDRFFAERPEGSVSTLKIQRTQQEDSAVYLCASSFGQGGNTEAFFGQGTRLTVV.

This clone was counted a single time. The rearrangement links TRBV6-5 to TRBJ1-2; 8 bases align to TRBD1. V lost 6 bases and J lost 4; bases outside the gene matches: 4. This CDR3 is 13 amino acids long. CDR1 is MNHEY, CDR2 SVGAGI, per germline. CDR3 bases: TGTGCCAGCAGAATAGGACAGGGCTATGGCTACACCTTC. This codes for CASRIGQGYGYTF.

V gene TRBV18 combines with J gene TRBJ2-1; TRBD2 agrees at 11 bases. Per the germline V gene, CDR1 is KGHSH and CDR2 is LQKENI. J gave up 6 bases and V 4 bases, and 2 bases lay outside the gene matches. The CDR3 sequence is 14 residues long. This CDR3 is CASSLGLAGNEQFF. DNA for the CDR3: TGTGCCAGCTCACTCGGACTAGCGGGCAATGAGCAGTTCTTC.

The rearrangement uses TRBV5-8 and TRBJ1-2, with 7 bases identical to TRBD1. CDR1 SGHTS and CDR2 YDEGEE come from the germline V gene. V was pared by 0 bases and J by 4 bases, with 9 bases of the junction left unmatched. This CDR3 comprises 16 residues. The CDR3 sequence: CASSLGDSKPIYGYTF. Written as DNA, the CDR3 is TGTGCCAGCAGCTTGGGGGACAGCAAGCCGATCTATGGCTACACCTTC.